The source of this TCR beta chain is a study of circulating and synovial CD4+ cells in juvenile arthritis. Study-level findings and limits: Compared with bulk blood, circulating pathogenic-like lymphocytes shared substantially more CDR3 sequences with synovial T cells. CPL versus bulk CD4 samples: T cell genome counts differed by at least an order of magnitude.

Assay: immunoSEQ multiplex PCR; the TCRdb copy retains only in-frame clones and omits some. The sample records tens of thousands of clones, more than 90% being singletons. Germline V lookup: CDR1 WSHSY, CDR2 SAAADI. This CDR3 has 15 residues. With V trimmed by 6 bases and J by 10 bases, 14 bases remained unmatched. A note on this clone: Its antigen is unidentified.

This receptor was identified in a human donor with juvenile idiopathic arthritis. The V gene is TRBV10-2, the J gene TRBJ1-4; TRBD1 matches at 7 bases. The sequenced material came from CD4+ T cells from blood. CDR3 region: CASSLKGQTTRKLFF. CDR3 coding DNA: TGCGCCAGCAGCCTAAAGGGACAGACTACGCGAAAACTGTTTTTT.